The entry below describes one T cell receptor (beta chain). Study processing details: Reference gene primer amplification gave nucleated cell count estimates. Sequenced by immunoSEQ multiplex PCR; TCRdb stores in-frame clones only, minus some. The V and J calls and clone size are taken from that table; D and trimming were inferred from the DNA. In the table there are some 240,000 clones, around 84% of which are singletons. The sample belongs to a study of blood T cell repertoires in COVID-19. About the study: Material from acute and convalescent COVID-19 was sourced from the United States, Italy and Spain.

This CDR3 has 13 amino acids. The germline gives CDR1 SQVTM, CDR2 ANQGSEA. The germline V and J ends were trimmed by 5 bases and 5 bases, with 12 bases remaining between them. The rearrangement uses TRBV29-1 and TRBJ1-4, with D hard to call. Source material: peripheral blood. This TCR was sampled from a woman between 40 and 50 years old who had recovered from COVID-19. CDR3 sequence: CSVSGPGNEKLFF. The CDR3 DNA is TGCAGCGTTTCCGGGCCGGGAAATGAAAAACTGTTTTTT.